This entry lists 24 T cell receptor beta chains sequenced from one sample in a study of cytomegalovirus exposure and HLA in healthy donors. It was with 60 Vbeta and 13 Jbeta primers that the PCR ran. Clones were read by immunoSEQ multiplex PCR, and TCRdb kept only the in-frame ones, dropping some. The data show approximately 160,000 clones, 65% to 80% seen once. The sample was PBMCs. These receptors were taken from a young woman in good health and CMV-seronegative.

The chain recombines TRBV7-7 with TRBJ2-7; TRBD1 matches at 9 bases. CDR3 length: 16 amino acids. Trimming took 5 bases from V and 2 from J; bases not matched to a gene: 10. CDR1 is SSHAT and CDR2 is FNYEAQ in the germline V gene (reference sequence). CDR3 amino acids: CASSPGTGSGPYEQYF. The CDR3 DNA reads as TGTGCCAGCAGCCCCGGGACAGGGTCAGGTCCCTACGAGCAGTACTTC.

J is TRBJ2-7 and V is TRBV2; 7 bases line up with TRBD1. The ends lost 6 bases at V and 6 bases at J; junction bases unmatched: 2. Germline V gene data show CDR1 as SNHLY and CDR2 as FYNNEI. This CDR3 region has 11 residues. The CDR3 coding sequence is TGTGCCAGCAGGGGGACAGCCGAGCAGTACTTC. Translated, it gives CASRGTAEQYF.

The chain joins TRBV10-2 to TRBJ2-7; D perhaps matches TRBD1 (6 bases). This CDR3 contains 11 residues. V lost 8 bases and J lost 8, with 13 bases in between. CDR1 and CDR2 from the germline V gene are WSHSY and SAAADI. The CDR3 here is CASGIQGKQYF. The CDR3 DNA reads TGCGCCAGCGGTATACAGGGCAAGCAGTACTTC.

The chain combines TRBV7-2 with TRBJ2-3; TRBD2 aligns across 11 bases. Germline V lookup: CDR1 SGHTA, CDR2 FQGNSA. V gave up 2 bases and J gave up 4 bases; unmatched junction bases: 5. The CDR3 loop spans 16 amino acids. The CDR3 reads CASSLLGLAGPDTQYF. The CDR3 DNA is TGTGCCAGCAGCTTACTTGGACTAGCGGGCCCAGATACGCAGTATTTT.

V and J are TRBV6-5 and TRBJ1-1; D is ambiguous. The CDR3 extends over 15 amino acids. V was pared by 2 bases and J by 2 bases, with 12 bases between. The germline gives CDR1 MNHEY, CDR2 SVGAGI. CDR3 in amino acids: CASSYSPYTNTEAFF. In DNA, the CDR3 is TGTGCCAGCAGTTACAGCCCTTATACCAACACTGAAGCTTTCTTT.

The CDR3 DNA reads TGTGCCAGTATTGAAGGACAGGGGGAATTGTTCACTGAAGCTTTCTTT. As protein: CASIEGQGELFTEAFF. V usage is TRBV19 and J usage is TRBJ1-1, with TRBD1 matching over 10 bases. With 7 bases clipped from V and 4 bases from J, the junction kept 12 bases outside the gene matches. The CDR3 sequence is 16 residues long. Germline CDR1 reads LNHDA; CDR2 reads SQIVND (reference sequence).

The rearrangement joins TRBV11-2 to TRBJ2-7; D gene ambiguous. Germline V gives CDR1 SGHAT, CDR2 FQNNGV. The V end was cut by 6 bases, the J end by 4 bases, with 19 bases between. The CDR3 spans 15 residues. The CDR3 DNA reads TGTGCCAGCAGATTTCCACACGCCGTTGGTTACGAGCAGTACTTC. This codes for CASRFPHAVGYEQYF.

This rearrangement joins TRBV27 to TRBJ1-6, with D possibly TRBD1 on 6 matching bases. This CDR3 is built from 15 residues. Germline-derived CDR1 and CDR2 are MNHEY and SMNVEV (reference sequence). V was cut by 4 bases and J by 6 bases, with 13 bases left in between. In DNA, the CDR3 is TGTGCCAGCAGTTCCCCGGGACAAATTAATTCACCCCTCCACTTT. Its protein product is CASSSPGQINSPLHF.

V gene TRBV29-1 combines with J gene TRBJ1-2; 7 nucleotides match TRBD1. With 3 bases clipped from V and 5 bases from J, the junction kept 9 bases outside the gene matches. The CDR3 spans 14 residues. Per germline, CDR1 SQVTM and CDR2 ANQGSEA. CDR3 protein: CSVDVQGLPYGYTF. CDR3 DNA sequence: TGCAGCGTTGATGTACAGGGGTTGCCTTATGGCTACACCTTC.

This clone was observed a few times. This sequence joins TRBV5-4 and TRBJ2-7, with a weak D call TRBD2 (6 bases). This CDR3 is 14 amino acids long. Germline V CDR1 and CDR2: SGHNT, YYREEE (reference sequence). Trimming cost V 3 bases and J 1 base, with 11 bases left between them. The CDR3 DNA follows: TGTGCCAGCAGCTGGGGACTTAGTTCCTACGAGCAGTACTTC. It is translated as CASSWGLSSYEQYF.

This chain connects TRBV7-2 to TRBJ2-5; TRBD1 matches at 11 bases. This CDR3 is 14 amino acids long. In germline, CDR1 is SGHTA, CDR2 FQGNSA. Unmatched junction bases numbered 2, after V lost 3 bases and J lost 5 bases. For the CDR3, the DNA is TGTGCCAGCAGCTTCGGGACAGGGGGGGAGACCCAGTACTTC. Translation: CASSFGTGGETQYF.

The rearrangement uses TRBV6-1 and TRBJ1-1, with D maybe TRBD1 (5 bases). This CDR3 contains 15 residues. Trimming took off 7 bases at V and 5 bases at J, with 20 bases between the two ends. In germline, CDR1 is MNHNS, CDR2 SASEGT. CDR3 nucleotides: TGTGCCAGCACCCTGCACCGAACCGGGGGTACTGAAGCTTTCTTT. Protein sequence: CASTLHRTGGTEAFF.

This clone was seen a single time. The chain joins TRBV5-8 to TRBJ1-5; D gene ambiguous. This CDR3 contains 16 residues. CDR1 is SGHTS, CDR2 YDEGEE, per germline. V lost 0 bases to trimming and J lost 5 bases, with 15 bases between them. The CDR3 region is CASSLVSFGAHQPQHF. CDR3 nucleotides: TGTGCCAGCAGCTTGGTGTCATTCGGAGCCCATCAGCCCCAGCATTTT.

The chain recombines TRBV6-5 with TRBJ2-7, with 9 bases aligning to TRBD2. The CDR3 spans 14 residues. Losses at the gene ends were 6 bases for V and 0 bases for J; bases not matched to a gene: 3. Germline values: CDR1 MNHEY, CDR2 SVGAGI. CDR3 nucleotide sequence: TGTGCCAGCAGACTAGCGGGCAACTCCTACGAGCAGTACTTC. This encodes CASRLAGNSYEQYF.

The chain employs TRBV30 and TRBJ2-5, with TRBD2 matching over 10 bases. V was clipped by 5 bases and J by 2 bases; unmatched bases: 8. CDR1 GTSNPN and CDR2 SVGIG come from the germline V gene (reference sequence). CDR3 length: 15 amino acids. The CDR3 DNA follows: TGTGCCTGGTTCCCCGGGACTAGCGAACAAGAGACCCAGTACTTC. Its translation: CAWFPGTSEQETQYF.

The J gene is TRBJ2-7, the V gene TRBV2, with TRBD2 matching over 7 bases. The ends lost 5 bases at V and 3 bases at J; junction bases unmatched: 7. This CDR3 has 14 residues. Germline loops: CDR1 SNHLY, CDR2 FYNNEI. The CDR3 sequence is CASSPRGDYYEQYF. CDR3 nucleotides: TGTGCCAGCAGTCCCCGGGGGGACTACTACGAGCAGTACTTC.

This chain connects TRBV30 to TRBJ2-2, with D perhaps matching TRBD1 (5 bases). In germline, CDR1 is GTSNPN, CDR2 SVGIG (reference sequence). Trimming pared 1 base from V and 10 bases from J, leaving 19 bases between. CDR3 length equals 15 residues. The CDR3 is CAWSGHRAGPQELFF. CDR3 nucleotide sequence: TGTGCCTGGAGTGGCCATCGGGCAGGGCCGCAGGAGCTGTTTTTT.

The genes are TRBV6-1 and TRBJ2-7; TRBD2 matches 12 bases. The V and J ends lost 4 bases and 2 bases, in that order; junction bases with no gene match: 9. Germline V gives CDR1 MNHNS, CDR2 SASEGT. This CDR3 has 17 residues. This chain's CDR3 is CASSGSWTSGAAYEQYF. The CDR3 bases are TGTGCCAGCAGTGGGTCCTGGACTAGCGGGGCCGCCTACGAGCAGTACTTC.

The chain combines TRBV5-1 with TRBJ2-3; 7 bases agree with TRBD2. Germline V CDR1 and CDR2: SGHRS, YFSETQ. This CDR3 region has 15 residues. J gave up 3 bases and V 1 base, and 5 bases lay outside the gene matches. The CDR3 nucleotides read TGCGCCAGCAGCTTGTCGGCGGGGGAGACAGATACGCAGTATTTT. It translates to CASSLSAGETDTQYF.

The J gene is TRBJ1-2, the V gene TRBV21-1. TRBV21-1 is a documented pseudogene. The CDR3 has 21 amino acids. The DNA for the CDR3 is TGTGCCAGCAGCAAAGGTCCCTGTAAGCCGTCCCGGGGGGCGGTTCCCTATGGCTACACCTTC. This translates into CASSKGPCKPSRGAVPYGYTF.

The gene calls are TRBV5-6 and TRBJ2-1, with 7 bases lining up with TRBD1. The length of the CDR3 is 16 residues. The J segment lost 6 bases and the V segment lost 1 base, leaving 10 bases of the junction unmatched. Germline-derived CDR1 and CDR2 are SGHDT and YYEEEE. The CDR3 protein is CASSLYGTDPLNEQFF. The CDR3 DNA reads TGTGCCAGCAGCTTGTACGGGACAGACCCCCTCAATGAGCAGTTCTTC.

The V call is TRBV5-1, the J call TRBJ2-2; possibly TRBD1 for D (7 bases). This CDR3 contains 16 residues. Trimming took off 0 bases at V and 2 bases at J, with 11 bases between the two ends. Germline CDR1 and CDR2: SGHRS and YFSETQ. CDR3: CASSLAGGGNTGELFF. Written as DNA, the CDR3 is TGCGCCAGCAGCTTGGCCGGAGGGGGCAACACCGGGGAGCTGTTTTTT.

The chain employs TRBV2 and TRBJ2-2, with D tentatively TRBD1 (5 bases). V was pared by 1 base and J by 6 bases, with 15 bases between. The germline V gene has CDR1 SNHLY and CDR2 FYNNEI. This CDR3 is built from 16 residues. CDR3 residues: CASSEVSQGQAGELFF. The CDR3 nucleotides are TGTGCCAGCAGTGAAGTCTCGCAGGGTCAGGCCGGGGAGCTGTTTTTT.

This chain uses TRBV5-1 with TRBJ1-5; no reliable D call. This CDR3 region has 13 residues. CDR1 is SGHRS and CDR2 is YFSETQ in the germline V gene. The germline V and J ends were trimmed by 0 bases and 4 bases, with 5 bases remaining between them. CDR3 amino acids: CASSLDSNQPQHF. CDR3 DNA sequence: TGCGCCAGCAGCTTGGACAGTAATCAGCCCCAGCATTTT.